Listed here are 12 T cell receptor beta chains from one sample, sequenced in a study of technical replicates of blood from a few donors. The method was immunoSEQ multiplex PCR; TCRdb's version includes in-frame clones alone and lacks a portion of them. In the table there are tens of thousands of clones, roughly 98% of which are singletons. Sequencing was carried out using T cells isolated from PBMCs. These receptors were taken from a human donor in good health.

The CDR3: CASRGTGGLNTEAFF. In DNA form, the CDR3 reads TGTGCCAGTCGAGGGACAGGAGGTTTGAACACTGAAGCTTTCTTT. The V and J genes are TRBV28 and TRBJ1-1; the match to TRBD1 covers 8 bases. The V gene end was trimmed by 9 bases and the J gene end by 0 bases; junction bases not matched to a gene: 9. Germline assignment: CDR1 MDHEN and CDR2 SYDVKM. The CDR3 consists of 15 residues.

The gene calls are TRBV10-3 and TRBJ2-2, with a tentative D call TRBD2 (5 bases). Germline CDR1 ENHRY, CDR2 SYGVKD. The germline V and J ends were trimmed by 9 bases and 7 bases, with 12 bases remaining between them. The CDR3 contains 12 residues. CDR3 loop: CAISGVSGELFF. CDR3 DNA sequence: TGTGCCATAAGCGGAGTCAGCGGGGAGCTGTTTTTT.

CDR3 DNA: TGTGCCAGCAGTCGCCGACAGGGTCTCTACAATGAGCAGTTCTTC. Translation gives CASSRRQGLYNEQFF. This chain joins TRBV28 and TRBJ2-1; 7 positions agree with TRBD1. Trimming took 5 bases from V and 3 from J; bases not matched to a gene: 7. Germline V lookup: CDR1 MDHEN, CDR2 SYDVKM. The CDR3 has 15 residues.

The V call is TRBV11-2, the J call TRBJ2-7; 10 positions match TRBD1. CDR3 length: 15 amino acids. Germline assignment: CDR1 SGHAT and CDR2 FQNNGV. Losses at the gene ends were 5 bases for V and 4 bases for J; bases not matched to a gene: 8. The CDR3 here is CASSPRQGALYEQYF. The CDR3, as DNA: TGTGCCAGCAGCCCAAGACAGGGGGCATTGTACGAGCAGTACTTC.

The J gene is TRBJ2-2, the V gene TRBV28; no firm D call. V was clipped by 3 bases and J by 8 bases, with 16 bases between them. The CDR3 is 15 residues long. CDR1 and CDR2 from the germline V gene are MDHEN and SYDVKM. The CDR3 DNA reads TGTGCCAGCAGTTTTTGGCATCCAGTTTCGGGGGAGCTGTTTTTT. Amino acid sequence: CASSFWHPVSGELFF.

The genes are TRBV5-1 and TRBJ2-7; 13 bases agree with TRBD2. V was clipped by 3 bases and J by 5 bases; unmatched bases: 8. Germline V gene lookup returns CDR1 SGHRS and CDR2 YFSETQ. The CDR3 is 16 residues long. The CDR3 here is CASSSSGLAGENEQYF. CDR3 coding DNA: TGCGCCAGCAGCTCATCAGGACTAGCGGGAGAAAACGAGCAGTACTTC. Full variable domain (rest looked up from reference TRBV5-1 and TRBJ2-7): KAGVTQTPRYLIKTRGQQVTLSCSPISGHRSVSWYQQTPGQGLQFLFEYFSETQRNKGNFPGRFSGRQFSNSRSEMNVSTLELGDSALYLCASSSSGLAGENEQYFGPGTRLTVT.

The gene calls are TRBV18 and TRBJ1-6, with a possible D match to TRBD1 (5 bases). The CDR3 is 12 residues long. Germline CDR1 and CDR2: KGHSH and LQKENI. V lost 3 bases, J lost 9 bases, and 6 bases lay in between. The CDR3 bases are TGTGCCAGCTCACCGCAGGGTTCACCCCTCCACTTT. It codes for CASSPQGSPLHF.

The chain combines TRBV27 with TRBJ2-7, with 9 bases lining up with TRBD2. With V trimmed by 0 bases and J by 4 bases, 4 bases remained unmatched. Germline V gene sequence: CDR1 MNHEY, CDR2 SMNVEV (reference sequence). CDR3 length: 15 amino acids. CDR3 in amino acids: CASSLSSGRGYEQYF. In DNA form, the CDR3 reads TGTGCCAGCAGTTTATCTAGCGGGAGAGGGTACGAGCAGTACTTC.

The chain is built from TRBV7-9 and TRBJ2-3; no clear D gene. CDR3 size: 11 residues. Per germline, CDR1 SEHNR and CDR2 FQNEAQ (reference sequence). Deletions cut 6 bases from V and 10 bases from J, with 11 bases between. The CDR3, as DNA: TGTGCCAGCAGTTACCTCAGTGCGCAGTATTTT. It specifies CASSYLSAQYF.

V and J are TRBV6-5 and TRBJ2-7, with 8 bases matching TRBD2. The CDR3 length is 14 residues. V trimming: 6 bases; J trimming: 0 bases; junction bases outside the gene matches: 4. Germline CDR1 is MNHEY and CDR2 is SVGAGI. The CDR3 DNA sequence: TGTGCCAGCAGGCATACTAGCGGCTCCTACGAGCAGTACTTC. Translation: CASRHTSGSYEQYF.

The genes are TRBV30 and TRBJ1-4; D remains ambiguous. V lost 8 bases and J lost 1, with 11 bases in between. CDR3 size: 13 residues. CDR1 is GTSNPN, CDR2 SVGIG, per germline (reference sequence). The CDR3 spells CALVGRTNEKLFF. CDR3 coding DNA: TGTGCCCTAGTGGGGAGAACTAATGAAAAACTGTTTTTT.

CDR3 in amino acids: CASSVGLVNQPQHF. DNA for the CDR3: TGTGCCAGCAGCGTAGGTCTCGTGAATCAGCCCCAGCATTTT. The V and J genes are TRBV9 and TRBJ1-5; D remains ambiguous. CDR3 length: 14 amino acids. Trimming pared 0 bases from V and 4 bases from J, leaving 8 bases between. CDR1 is SGDLS and CDR2 is YYNGEE in the germline V gene.